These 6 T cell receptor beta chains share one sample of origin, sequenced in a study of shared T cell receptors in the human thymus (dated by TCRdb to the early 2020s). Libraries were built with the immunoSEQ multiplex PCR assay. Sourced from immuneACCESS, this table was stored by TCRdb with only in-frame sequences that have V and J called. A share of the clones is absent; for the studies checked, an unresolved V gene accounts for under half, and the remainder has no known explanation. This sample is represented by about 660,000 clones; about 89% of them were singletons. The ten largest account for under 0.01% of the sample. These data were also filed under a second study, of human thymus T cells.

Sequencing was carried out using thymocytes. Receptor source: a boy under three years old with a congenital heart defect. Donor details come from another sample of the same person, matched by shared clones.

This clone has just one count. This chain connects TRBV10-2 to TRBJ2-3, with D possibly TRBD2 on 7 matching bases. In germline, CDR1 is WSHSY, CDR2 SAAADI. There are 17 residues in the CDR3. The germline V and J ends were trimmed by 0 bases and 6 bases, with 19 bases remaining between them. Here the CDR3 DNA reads TGCGCCAGCAGTGAGTCGAGAGGGGGAGGGCCTTCGGATACGCAGTATTTT. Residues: CASSESRGGGPSDTQYF.

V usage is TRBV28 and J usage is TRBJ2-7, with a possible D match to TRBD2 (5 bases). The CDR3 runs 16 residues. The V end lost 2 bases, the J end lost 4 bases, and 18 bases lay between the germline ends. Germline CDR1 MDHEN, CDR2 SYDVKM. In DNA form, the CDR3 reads TGTGCCAGCAGTTTAGCTTTCGAAGATCGGGGATACGAGCAGTACTTC. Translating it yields CASSLAFEDRGYEQYF.

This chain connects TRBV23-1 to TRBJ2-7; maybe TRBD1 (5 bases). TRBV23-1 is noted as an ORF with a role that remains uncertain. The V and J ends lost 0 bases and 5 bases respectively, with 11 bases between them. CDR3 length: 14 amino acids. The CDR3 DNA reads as TGCGCCAGCAGTCAATCGCGCAGGGCCGACGAGCAGTACTTC. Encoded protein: CASSQSRRADEQYF.

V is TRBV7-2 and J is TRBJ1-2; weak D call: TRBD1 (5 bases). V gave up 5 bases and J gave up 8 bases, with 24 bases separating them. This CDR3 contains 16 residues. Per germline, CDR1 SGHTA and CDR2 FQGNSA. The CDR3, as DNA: TGTGCCAGCAGCAATCAGGGAAGGCCCCTTAGAGTCGGCTACACCTTC. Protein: CASSNQGRPLRVGYTF.

CDR3 in DNA: TGCGGGCTACAGGAGAACACTGAAGCTTTCTTT. This translates into CGLQENTEAFF. V gene TRBV20-1 combines with J gene TRBJ1-1; D is perhaps TRBD1 (5 bases). Germline CDR1 and CDR2: DFQATT and SNEGSKA (reference sequence). This CDR3 comprises 11 residues.

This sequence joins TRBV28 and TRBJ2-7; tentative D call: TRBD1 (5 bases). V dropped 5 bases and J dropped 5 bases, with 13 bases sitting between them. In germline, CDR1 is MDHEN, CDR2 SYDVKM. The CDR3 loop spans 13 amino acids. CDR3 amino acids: CASSIGSRDEQYF. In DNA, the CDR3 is TGTGCCAGCAGTATAGGCTCCAGGGACGAGCAGTACTTC.